This TCR beta chain appears in the sequencing data of a study of multiple sclerosis patients with progressive multifocal leukoencephalopathy. Study-wide results and limits: Expanded clones at PML onset predated and persisted through natalizumab therapy. In most PML patients, TRB repertoires appeared less diverse by entropy. Findings may reflect JC virus infection or just general immunocompromise.

The sample's time point: before natalizumab initiation. This clone was seen just once. Its cognate antigen is unknown. This was a survey-level run. TCRdb's table, derived via immunoSEQ multiplex PCR, lists solely in-frame clones and lacks some. The sample shows under 40,000 clones, nearly 95% of them seen only once. V was clipped by 5 bases and J by 6 bases; unmatched bases: 10. Per the germline V gene, CDR1 is MNHEY and CDR2 is SVGAGI. The CDR3 covers 15 residues. This receptor was identified in a man aged 25 to 45 with multiple sclerosis. The genes are TRBV6-5 and TRBJ1-5, with 7 bases lining up with TRBD1. Sequenced input: PBMCs. Written as DNA, the CDR3 is TGTGCCAGCAGTCAAAGGAGGGGGCTTGTTCAGCCCCAGCATTTT. Its translation: CASSQRRGLVQPQHF.